The clone carrying this T cell receptor beta chain was seen repeatedly, ten times or more. This sample is drawn from a study of Graves' ophthalmopathy and Graves' hyperthyroidism. Turning to the study itself: There was a collection of peripheral blood at initial diagnosis, before any treatment.

The CDR3 sequence is 15 residues long. The ends lost 1 base at V and 3 bases at J; junction bases unmatched: 4. Germline values: CDR1 MGHDK, CDR2 SYGVNS. RNA transcripts yielded amplified TCR beta CDR3 regions. HTBI primers were employed in first-round RT-PCR, then a second-round multiplex PCR followed. MiXCR, run by TCRdb on the multiplex PCR reads, gives a single entry per CDR3 protein. The table records roughly 500,000 distinct CDR3 sequences, approximately 15% of them present only once. Ophthalmopathy in the donors was of moderate-to-severe activity, with CAS ≥3, NOSPECS ≥4 and duration under 3 months. Exclusion covered patients with other autoimmune diseases or uncontrolled infections (as well as pregnancy or lactation). The PBMCs originated from roughly 9.6 ml of fresh peripheral blood.

The chain couples TRBV25-1 to TRBJ2-5; 8 nucleotides match TRBD2. This sequence was found in a woman between 25 and 40 years old with Graves' ophthalmopathy. Sequenced input: blood. For the CDR3, the DNA is TGTGCCAGCAGTGAATTGGGAGCGGGAGAAGAGACCCAGTACTTC. It codes for CASSELGAGEETQYF.